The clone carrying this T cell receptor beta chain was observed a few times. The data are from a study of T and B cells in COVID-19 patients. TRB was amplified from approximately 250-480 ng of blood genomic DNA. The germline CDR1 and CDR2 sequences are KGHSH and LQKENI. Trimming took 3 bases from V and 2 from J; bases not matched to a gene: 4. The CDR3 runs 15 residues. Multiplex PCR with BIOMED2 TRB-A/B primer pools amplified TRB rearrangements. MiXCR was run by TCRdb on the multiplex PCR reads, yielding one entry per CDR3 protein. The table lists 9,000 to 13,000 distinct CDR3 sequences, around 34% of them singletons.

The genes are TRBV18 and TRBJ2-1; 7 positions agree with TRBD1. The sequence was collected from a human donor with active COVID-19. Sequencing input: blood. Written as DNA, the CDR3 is TGTGCCAGCTCACCTCTACAGGGGACCTACAATGAGCAGTTCTTC. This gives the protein CASSPLQGTYNEQFF.